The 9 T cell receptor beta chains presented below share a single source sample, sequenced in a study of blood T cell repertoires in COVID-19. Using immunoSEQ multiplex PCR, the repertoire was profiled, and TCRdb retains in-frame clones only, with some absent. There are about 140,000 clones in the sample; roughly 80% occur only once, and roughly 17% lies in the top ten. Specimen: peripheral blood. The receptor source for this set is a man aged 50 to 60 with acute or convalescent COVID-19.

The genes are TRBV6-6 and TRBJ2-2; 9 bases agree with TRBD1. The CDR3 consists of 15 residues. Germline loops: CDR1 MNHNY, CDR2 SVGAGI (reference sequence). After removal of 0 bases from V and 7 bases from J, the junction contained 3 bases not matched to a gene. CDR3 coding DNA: TGTGCCAGCAGTTACTCCCGGGACAGGGTCGGGGAGCTGTTTTTT. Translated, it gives CASSYSRDRVGELFF.

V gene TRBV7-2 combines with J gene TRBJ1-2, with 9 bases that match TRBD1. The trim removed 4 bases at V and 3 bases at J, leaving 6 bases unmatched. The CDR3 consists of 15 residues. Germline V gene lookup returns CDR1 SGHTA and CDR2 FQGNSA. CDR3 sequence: CASSYGTGLDYGYTF. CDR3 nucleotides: TGTGCCAGCAGCTACGGGACAGGGCTCGACTATGGCTACACCTTC.

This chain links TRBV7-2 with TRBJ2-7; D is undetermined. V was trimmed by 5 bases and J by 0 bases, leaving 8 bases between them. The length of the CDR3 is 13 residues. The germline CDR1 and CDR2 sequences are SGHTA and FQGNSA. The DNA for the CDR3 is TGTGCCAGCAGCCGCCGGGTCTCCTACGAGCAGTACGTC. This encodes CASSRRVSYEQYV.

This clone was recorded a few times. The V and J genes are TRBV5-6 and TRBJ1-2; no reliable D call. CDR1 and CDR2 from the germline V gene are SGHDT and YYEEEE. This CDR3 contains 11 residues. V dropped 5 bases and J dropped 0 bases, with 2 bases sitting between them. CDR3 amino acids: CASSTNYGYTF. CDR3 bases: TGTGCCAGCAGTACTAACTATGGCTACACCTTC.

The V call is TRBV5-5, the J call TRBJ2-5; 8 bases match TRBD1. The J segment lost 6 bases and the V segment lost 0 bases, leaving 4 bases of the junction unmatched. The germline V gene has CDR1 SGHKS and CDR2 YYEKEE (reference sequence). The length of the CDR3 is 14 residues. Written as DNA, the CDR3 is TGTGCCAGCAGCTTGGAGACAGGGGCCCAGACCCAGTACTTC. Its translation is CASSLETGAQTQYF.

The chain's CDR3 is CASSLSGVSTDTQYF. The CDR3 DNA is TGTGCCAGCAGTCTAAGCGGGGTGAGCACAGATACGCAGTATTTT. The chain employs TRBV2 and TRBJ2-3; TRBD2 aligns across 7 bases. CDR1 and CDR2 (germline): SNHLY, FYNNEI. The CDR3 runs 15 residues. Trimming cost V 5 bases and J 0 bases; bases outside gene matches: 5.

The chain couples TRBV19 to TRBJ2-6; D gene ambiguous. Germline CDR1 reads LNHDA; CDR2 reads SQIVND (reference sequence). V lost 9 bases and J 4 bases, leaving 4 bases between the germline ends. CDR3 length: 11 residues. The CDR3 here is CASGGANVLTF. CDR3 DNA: TGTGCCAGCGGGGGGGCCAACGTCCTGACTTTC.

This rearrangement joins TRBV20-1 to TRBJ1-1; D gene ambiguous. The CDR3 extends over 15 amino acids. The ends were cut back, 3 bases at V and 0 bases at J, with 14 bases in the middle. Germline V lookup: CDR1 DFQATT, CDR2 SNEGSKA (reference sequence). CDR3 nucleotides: TGCAGTGCTAGTGTATACGATACACTGAACACTGAAGCTTTCTTT. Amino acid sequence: CSASVYDTLNTEAFF.

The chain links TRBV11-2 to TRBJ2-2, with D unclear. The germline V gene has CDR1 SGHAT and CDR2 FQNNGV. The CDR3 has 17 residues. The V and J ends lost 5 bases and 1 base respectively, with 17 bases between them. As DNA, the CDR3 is TGTGCCAGCAGCCAAGCTAACCGACTGCAGAACACCGGGGAGCTGTTTTTT. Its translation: CASSQANRLQNTGELFF.